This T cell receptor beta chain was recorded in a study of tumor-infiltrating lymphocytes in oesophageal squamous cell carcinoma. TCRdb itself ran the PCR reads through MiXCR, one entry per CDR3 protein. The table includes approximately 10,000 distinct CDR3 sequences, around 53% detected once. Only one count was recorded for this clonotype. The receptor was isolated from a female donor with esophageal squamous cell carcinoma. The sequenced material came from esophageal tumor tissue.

The CDR3 is CASSLDIEPYEQYF. The DNA of the CDR3 is TGTGCCAGCAGCTTAGATATAGAGCCCTACGAGCAGTACTTC. J is TRBJ2-1 and V is TRBV7-6, with D unclear. The end of the DNA is better explained by TRBJ2-7, so the J call may be wrong. CDR1 and CDR2 from the germline V gene are SGHVS and FNYEAQ. The CDR3 has 14 amino acids.